A single TCR beta chain is shown here with its context. These data are taken from a study of T cell responses to AZD1222 COVID-19 vaccine. Trimming shortened V by 0 bases and J by 6 bases, and 9 bases separated the two germline ends. Germline CDR1 and CDR2: MGHRA and YSYEKL. The CDR3 spans 14 residues. Produced via immunoSEQ multiplex PCR; TCRdb's table is partial and in-frame only. Seen here are about 160,000 clones, 80% to 90% observed once, and the top ten hold 6.5% to 8.5%. The V and J genes are TRBV4-1 and TRBJ2-1; the D is unclear. The TCR sequence derives from an adult in good health. The material was peripheral blood, obtained on day 0 of AZD1222 vaccination. CDR3 protein: CASSQDRSLNEQFF. The DNA of the CDR3 is TGCGCCAGCAGCCAAGATCGCAGCCTCAATGAGCAGTTCTTC.